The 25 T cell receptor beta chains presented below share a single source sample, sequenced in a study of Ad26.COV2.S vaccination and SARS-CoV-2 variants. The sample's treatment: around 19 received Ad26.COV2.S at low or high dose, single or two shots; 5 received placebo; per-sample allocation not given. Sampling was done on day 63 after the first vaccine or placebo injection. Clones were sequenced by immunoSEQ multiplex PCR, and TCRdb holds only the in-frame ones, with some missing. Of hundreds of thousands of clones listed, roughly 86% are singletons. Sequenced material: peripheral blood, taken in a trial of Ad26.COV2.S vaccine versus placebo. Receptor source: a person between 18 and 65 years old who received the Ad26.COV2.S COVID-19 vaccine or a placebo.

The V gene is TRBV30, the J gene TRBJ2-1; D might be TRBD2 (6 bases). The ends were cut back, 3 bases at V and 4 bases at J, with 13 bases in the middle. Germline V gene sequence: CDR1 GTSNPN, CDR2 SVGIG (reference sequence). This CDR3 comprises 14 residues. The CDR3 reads CAWRALGGYNEQFF. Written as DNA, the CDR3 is TGTGCCTGGAGAGCCCTCGGGGGTTACAATGAGCAGTTCTTC.

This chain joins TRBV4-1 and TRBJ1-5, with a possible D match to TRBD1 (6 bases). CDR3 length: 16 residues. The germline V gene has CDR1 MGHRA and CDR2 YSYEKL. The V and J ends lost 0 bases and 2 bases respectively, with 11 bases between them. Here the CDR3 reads CASSQDYRVGNQPQHF. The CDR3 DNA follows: TGCGCCAGCAGCCAAGACTACAGGGTCGGCAATCAGCCCCAGCATTTT.

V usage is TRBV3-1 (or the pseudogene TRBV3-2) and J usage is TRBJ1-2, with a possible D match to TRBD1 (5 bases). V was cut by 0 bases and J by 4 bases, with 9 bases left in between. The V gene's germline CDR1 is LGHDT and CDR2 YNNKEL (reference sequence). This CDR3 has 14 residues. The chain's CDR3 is CASSQDRGTYGYTF. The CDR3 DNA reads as TGTGCCAGCAGCCAAGATCGGGGGACCTATGGCTACACCTTC.

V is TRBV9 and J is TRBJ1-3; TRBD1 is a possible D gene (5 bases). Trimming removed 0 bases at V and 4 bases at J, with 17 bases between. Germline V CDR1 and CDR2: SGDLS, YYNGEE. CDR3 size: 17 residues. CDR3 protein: CASSVAVGDALGNTIYF. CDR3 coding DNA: TGTGCCAGCAGCGTAGCAGTAGGGGATGCATTGGGAAACACCATATATTTT.

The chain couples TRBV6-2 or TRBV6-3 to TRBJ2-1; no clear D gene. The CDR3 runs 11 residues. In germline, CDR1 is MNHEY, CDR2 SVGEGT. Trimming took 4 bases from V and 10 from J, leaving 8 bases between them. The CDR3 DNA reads TGTGCCAGCAGTTTAAAGGGAGAGCAGTTCTTC. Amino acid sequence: CASSLKGEQFF.

The CDR3 nucleotides read TGTGCCAGCAGCAAAGCTTCCTATGAGGGACTAGCGGGAGTTCATACGCAGTATTTT. Residues: CASSKASYEGLAGVHTQYF. The genes are TRBV21-1 and TRBJ2-3; TRBD2 was called by the table and not checked on the DNA. TRBV21-1 is a pseudogene locus. This CDR3 spans 19 amino acids.

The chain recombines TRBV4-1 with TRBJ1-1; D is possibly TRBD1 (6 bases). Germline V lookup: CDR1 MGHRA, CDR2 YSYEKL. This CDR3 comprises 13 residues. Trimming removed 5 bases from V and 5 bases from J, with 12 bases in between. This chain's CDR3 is CASSKGGGTEAFF. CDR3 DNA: TGCGCCAGCAGCAAAGGGGGGGGGACTGAAGCTTTCTTT.

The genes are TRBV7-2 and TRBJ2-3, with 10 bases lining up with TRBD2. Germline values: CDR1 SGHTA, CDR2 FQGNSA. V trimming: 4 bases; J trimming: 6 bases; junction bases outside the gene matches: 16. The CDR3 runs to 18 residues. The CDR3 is CASSSPLKQRGGWDTQYF. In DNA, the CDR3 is TGTGCCAGCAGCTCCCCCTTGAAGCAGCGGGGGGGCTGGGATACGCAGTATTTT.

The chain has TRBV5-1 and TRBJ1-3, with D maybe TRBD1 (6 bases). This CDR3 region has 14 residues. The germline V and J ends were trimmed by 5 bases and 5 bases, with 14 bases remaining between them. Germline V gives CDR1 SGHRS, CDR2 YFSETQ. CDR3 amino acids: CASSPTGDRNTIYF. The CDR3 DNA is TGCGCCAGCAGTCCGACAGGAGATAGAAACACCATATATTTT.

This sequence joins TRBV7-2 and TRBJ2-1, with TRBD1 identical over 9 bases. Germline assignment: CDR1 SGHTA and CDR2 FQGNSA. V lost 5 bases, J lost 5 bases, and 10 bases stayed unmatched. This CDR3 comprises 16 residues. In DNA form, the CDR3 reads TGTGCCAGCAGCCCTAGCCGAGGACAGGGGAACAATGAGCAGTTCTTC. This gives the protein CASSPSRGQGNNEQFF.

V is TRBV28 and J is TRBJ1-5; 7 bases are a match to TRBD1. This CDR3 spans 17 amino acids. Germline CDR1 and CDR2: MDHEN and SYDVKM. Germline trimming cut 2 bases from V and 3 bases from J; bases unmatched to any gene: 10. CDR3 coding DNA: TGTGCCAGCAGTTTAGGATCGACAGGGAGTGCCAATCAGCCCCAGCATTTT. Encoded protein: CASSLGSTGSANQPQHF. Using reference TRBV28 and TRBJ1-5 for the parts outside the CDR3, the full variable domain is DVKVTQSSRYLVKRTGEKVFLECVQDMDHENMFWYRQDPGLGLRLIYFSYDVKMKEKGDIPEGYSVSREKKERFSLILESASTNQTSMYLCASSLGSTGSANQPQHFGDGTRLSIL.

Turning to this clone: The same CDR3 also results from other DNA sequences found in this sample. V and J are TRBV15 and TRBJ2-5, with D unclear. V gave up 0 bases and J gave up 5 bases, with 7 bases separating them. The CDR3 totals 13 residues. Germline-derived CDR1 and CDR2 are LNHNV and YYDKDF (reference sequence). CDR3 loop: CATSRDGRETQYF. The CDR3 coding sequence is TGTGCCACCAGCAGAGACGGGCGGGAGACCCAGTACTTC.

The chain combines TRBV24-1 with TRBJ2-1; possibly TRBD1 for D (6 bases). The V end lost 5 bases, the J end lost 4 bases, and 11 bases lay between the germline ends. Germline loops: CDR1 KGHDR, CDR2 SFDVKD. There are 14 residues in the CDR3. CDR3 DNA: TGTGCCACCAGTGCCGGGGACACTTACAATGAGCAGTTCTTC. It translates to CATSAGDTYNEQFF.

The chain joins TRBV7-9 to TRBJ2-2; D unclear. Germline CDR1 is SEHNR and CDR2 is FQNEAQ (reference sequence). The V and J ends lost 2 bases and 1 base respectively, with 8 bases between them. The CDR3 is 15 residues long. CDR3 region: CASSLPLGNTGELFF. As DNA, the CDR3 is TGTGCCAGCAGCTTACCCCTAGGGAACACCGGGGAGCTGTTTTTT.

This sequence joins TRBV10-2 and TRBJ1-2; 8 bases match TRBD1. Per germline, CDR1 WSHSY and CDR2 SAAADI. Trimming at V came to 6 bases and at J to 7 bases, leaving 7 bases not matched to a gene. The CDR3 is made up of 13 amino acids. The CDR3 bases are TGCGCCAGCAGCCCCGGACAGGGCTTTGGCTACACCTTC. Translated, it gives CASSPGQGFGYTF.

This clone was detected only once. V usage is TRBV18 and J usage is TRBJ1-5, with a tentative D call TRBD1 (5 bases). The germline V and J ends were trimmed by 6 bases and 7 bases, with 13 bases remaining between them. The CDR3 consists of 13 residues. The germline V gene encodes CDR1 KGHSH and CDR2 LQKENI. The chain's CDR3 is CASSALRDQPQHF. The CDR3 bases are TGTGCCAGCTCCGCCTTAAGGGACCAGCCCCAGCATTTT.

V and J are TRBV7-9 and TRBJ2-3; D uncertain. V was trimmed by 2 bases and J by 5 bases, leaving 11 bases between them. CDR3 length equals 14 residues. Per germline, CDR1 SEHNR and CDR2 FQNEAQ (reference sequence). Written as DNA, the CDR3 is TGTGCCAGCAGCTTATTGGGTTACGGAGATACGCAGTATTTT. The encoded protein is CASSLLGYGDTQYF.

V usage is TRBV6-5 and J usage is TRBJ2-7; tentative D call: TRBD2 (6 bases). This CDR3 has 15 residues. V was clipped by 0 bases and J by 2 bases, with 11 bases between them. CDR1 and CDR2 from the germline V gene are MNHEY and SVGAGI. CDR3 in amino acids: CASSYSSGPAYEQYF. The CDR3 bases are TGTGCCAGCAGTTACTCTAGCGGCCCAGCCTACGAGCAGTACTTC.

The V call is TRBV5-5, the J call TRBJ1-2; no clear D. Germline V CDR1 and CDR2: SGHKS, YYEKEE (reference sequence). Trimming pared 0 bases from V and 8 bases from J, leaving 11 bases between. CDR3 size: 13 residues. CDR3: CASSLVLSRGYTF. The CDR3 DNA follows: TGTGCCAGCAGCTTGGTGCTGTCTCGGGGCTACACCTTC.

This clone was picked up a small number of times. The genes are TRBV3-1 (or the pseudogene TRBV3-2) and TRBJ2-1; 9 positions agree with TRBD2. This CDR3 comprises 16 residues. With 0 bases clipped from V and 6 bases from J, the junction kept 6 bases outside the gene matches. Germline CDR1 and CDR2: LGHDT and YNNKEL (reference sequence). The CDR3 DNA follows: TGTGCCAGCAGCCAAGATCAGGGGCGGGGGGGCAATGAGCAGTTCTTC. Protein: CASSQDQGRGGNEQFF.

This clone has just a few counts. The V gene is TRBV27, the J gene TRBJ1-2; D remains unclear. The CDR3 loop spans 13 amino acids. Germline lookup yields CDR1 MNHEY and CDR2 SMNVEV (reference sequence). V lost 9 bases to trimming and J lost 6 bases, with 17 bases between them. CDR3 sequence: CASGDKNNHGYTF. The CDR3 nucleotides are TGTGCCAGTGGCGACAAAAATAATCATGGCTACACCTTC.

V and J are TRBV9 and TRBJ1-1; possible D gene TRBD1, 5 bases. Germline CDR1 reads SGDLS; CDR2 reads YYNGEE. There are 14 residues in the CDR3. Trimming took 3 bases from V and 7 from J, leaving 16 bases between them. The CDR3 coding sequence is TGTGCCAGCAGCGAGGCGGGGCAGGGCATTGAAGCTTTCTTT. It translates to CASSEAGQGIEAFF.

CDR3 nucleotides: TGTGCCAGCAGCTTAGACACGCGTTCGCAGTATTTT. Residues: CASSLDTRSQYF. The chain is built from TRBV7-2 and TRBJ2-3; D uncertain. Trimming removed 1 base from V and 10 bases from J, with 9 bases in between. CDR1 SGHTA and CDR2 FQGNSA come from the germline V gene. The CDR3 runs to 12 residues. Drawing the rest from reference TRBV7-2 and TRBJ2-3, the complete variable domain is GAGVSQSPSNKVTEKGKDVELRCDPISGHTALYWYRQSLGQGLEFLIYFQGNSAPDKSGLPSDRFSAERTGGSVSTLTIQRTQQEDSAVYLCASSLDTRSQYFGPGTRLTVL.

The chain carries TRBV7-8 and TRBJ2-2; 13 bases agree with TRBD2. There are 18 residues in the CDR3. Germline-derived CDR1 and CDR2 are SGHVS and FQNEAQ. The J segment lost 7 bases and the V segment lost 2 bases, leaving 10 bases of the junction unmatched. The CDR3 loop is CASSLLDGLAGEIGELFF. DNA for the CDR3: TGTGCCAGCAGCTTACTCGACGGACTAGCGGGAGAGATCGGGGAGCTGTTTTTT.

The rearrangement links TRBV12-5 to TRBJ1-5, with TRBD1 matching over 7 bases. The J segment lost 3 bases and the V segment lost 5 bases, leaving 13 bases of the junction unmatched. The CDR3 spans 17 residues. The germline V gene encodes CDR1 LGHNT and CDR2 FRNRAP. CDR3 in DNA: TGTGCTAGTGGTCCGGCTTGGGTGGGACAGACCAATCAGCCCCAGCATTTT. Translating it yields CASGPAWVGQTNQPQHF. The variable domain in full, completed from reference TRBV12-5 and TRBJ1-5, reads DARVTQTPRHKVTEMGQEVTMRCQPILGHNTVFWYRQTMMQGLELLAYFRNRAPLDDSGMPKDRFSAEMPDATLATLKIQPSEPRDSAVYFCASGPAWVGQTNQPQHFGDGTRLSIL.